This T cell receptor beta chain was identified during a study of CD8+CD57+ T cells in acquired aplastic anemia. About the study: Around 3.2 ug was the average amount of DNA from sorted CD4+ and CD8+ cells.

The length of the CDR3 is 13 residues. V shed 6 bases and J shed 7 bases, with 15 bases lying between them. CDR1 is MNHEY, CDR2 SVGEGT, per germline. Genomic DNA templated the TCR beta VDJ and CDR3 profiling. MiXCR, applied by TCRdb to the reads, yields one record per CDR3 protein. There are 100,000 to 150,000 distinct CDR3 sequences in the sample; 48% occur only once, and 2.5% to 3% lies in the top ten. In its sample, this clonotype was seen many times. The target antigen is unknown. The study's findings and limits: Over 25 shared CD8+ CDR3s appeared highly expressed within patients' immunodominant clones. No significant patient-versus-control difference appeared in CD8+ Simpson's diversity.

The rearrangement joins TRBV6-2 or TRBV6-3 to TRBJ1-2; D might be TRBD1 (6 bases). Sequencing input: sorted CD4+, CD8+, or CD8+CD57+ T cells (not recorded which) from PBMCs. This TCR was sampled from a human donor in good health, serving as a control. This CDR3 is CASSQQGWGGYTF. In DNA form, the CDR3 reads TGTGCCAGCAGCCAACAGGGCTGGGGTGGCTACACCTTC.